Sequencing of this TCR beta chain was carried out in a study of lymphopenia after photon versus proton radiotherapy. Generated by immunoSEQ multiplex PCR, the TCRdb table keeps only in-frame clones and is missing some. Among more than 60,000 clones, approximately 86% were seen once, and the ten largest hold 2% to 3%. The receptor was derived from a middle-aged man with gastric cancer. Sample: peripheral blood, taken from a patient treated with photon-based radiotherapy.

CDR3 bases: TGTGCCAGCTCACCCCCGGGACTAGCGGGAACAGATACGCAGTATTTT. It translates to CASSPPGLAGTDTQYF. V gene TRBV18 combines with J gene TRBJ2-3; 13 nucleotides match TRBD2. The length of the CDR3 is 16 residues. The ends lost 3 bases at V and 3 bases at J; junction bases unmatched: 3. Germline CDR1 KGHSH, CDR2 LQKENI.